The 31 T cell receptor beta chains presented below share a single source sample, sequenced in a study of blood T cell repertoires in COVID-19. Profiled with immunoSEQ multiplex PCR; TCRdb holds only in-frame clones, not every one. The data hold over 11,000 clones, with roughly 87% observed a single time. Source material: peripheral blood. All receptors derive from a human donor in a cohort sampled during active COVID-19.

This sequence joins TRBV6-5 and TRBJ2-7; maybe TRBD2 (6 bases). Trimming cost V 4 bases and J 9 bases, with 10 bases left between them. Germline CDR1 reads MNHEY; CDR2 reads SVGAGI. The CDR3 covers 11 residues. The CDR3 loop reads CASSSGGLQYF. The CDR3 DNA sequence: TGTGCCAGCAGTTCCGGAGGGCTGCAGTACTTC.

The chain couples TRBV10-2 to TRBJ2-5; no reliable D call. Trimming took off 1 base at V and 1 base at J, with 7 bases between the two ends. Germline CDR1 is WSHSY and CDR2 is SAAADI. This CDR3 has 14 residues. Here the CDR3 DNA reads TGCGCCAGCAGTGAGTACAACAGCCAAGAGACCCAGTACTTC. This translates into CASSEYNSQETQYF.

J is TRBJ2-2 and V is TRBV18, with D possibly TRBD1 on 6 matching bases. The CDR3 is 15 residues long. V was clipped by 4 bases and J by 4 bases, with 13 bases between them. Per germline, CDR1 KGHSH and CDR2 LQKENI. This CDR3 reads CASSQSTGSTGELFF. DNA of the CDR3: TGTGCCAGCTCACAAAGTACAGGGTCCACCGGGGAGCTGTTTTTT. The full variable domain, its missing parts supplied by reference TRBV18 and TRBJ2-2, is NAGVMQNPRHLVRRRGQEARLRCSPMKGHSHVYWYRQLPEEGLKFMVYLQKENIIDESGMPKERFSAEFPKEGPSILRIQQVVRGDSAAYFCASSQSTGSTGELFFGEGSRLTVL.

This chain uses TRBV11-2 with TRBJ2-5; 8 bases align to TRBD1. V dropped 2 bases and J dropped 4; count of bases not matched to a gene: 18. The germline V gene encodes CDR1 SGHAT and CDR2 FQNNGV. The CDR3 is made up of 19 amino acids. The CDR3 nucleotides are TGTGCCAGCAGCTTACAGGGGGCGTCTCAACCCCGTATGATAGAGACCCAGTACTTC. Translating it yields CASSLQGASQPRMIETQYF.

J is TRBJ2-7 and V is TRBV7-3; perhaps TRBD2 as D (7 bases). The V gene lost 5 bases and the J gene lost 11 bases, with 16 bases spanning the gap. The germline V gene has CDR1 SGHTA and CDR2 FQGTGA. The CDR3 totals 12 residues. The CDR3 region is CASSPRGAGEYF. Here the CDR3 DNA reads TGTGCCAGCAGCCCTCGGGGGGCTGGCGAGTACTTC.

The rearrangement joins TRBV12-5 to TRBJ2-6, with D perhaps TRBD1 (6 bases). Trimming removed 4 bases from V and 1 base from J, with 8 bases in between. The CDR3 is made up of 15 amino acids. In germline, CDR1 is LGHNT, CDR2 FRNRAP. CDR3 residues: CASGYTGSGANVLTF. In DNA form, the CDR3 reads TGTGCTAGTGGTTACACAGGGTCTGGGGCCAACGTCCTGACTTTC.

In nucleotides, the CDR3 is TGTGCCAGCAGTTTCCAGGACTCCTACGAGCAGTACTTC. Residues: CASSFQDSYEQYF. This chain uses TRBV28 with TRBJ2-7, with D unresolved. The V and J ends lost 3 bases and 0 bases respectively, with 6 bases between them. Germline V gene sequence: CDR1 MDHEN, CDR2 SYDVKM. The CDR3 covers 13 residues.

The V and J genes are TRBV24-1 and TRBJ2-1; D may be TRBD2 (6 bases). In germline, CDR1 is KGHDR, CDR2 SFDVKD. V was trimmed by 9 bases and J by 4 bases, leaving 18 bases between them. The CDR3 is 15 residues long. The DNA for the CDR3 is TGTGCCACCGCGGGAACACGGACACCATACAATGAGCAGTTCTTC. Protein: CATAGTRTPYNEQFF.

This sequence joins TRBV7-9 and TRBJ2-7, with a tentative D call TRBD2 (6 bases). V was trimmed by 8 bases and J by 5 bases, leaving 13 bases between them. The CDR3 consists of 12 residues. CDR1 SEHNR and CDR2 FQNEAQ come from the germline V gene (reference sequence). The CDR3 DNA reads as TGTGCCAGCGGGCTGGGGGGAAACGAGCAGTACTTC. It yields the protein CASGLGGNEQYF.

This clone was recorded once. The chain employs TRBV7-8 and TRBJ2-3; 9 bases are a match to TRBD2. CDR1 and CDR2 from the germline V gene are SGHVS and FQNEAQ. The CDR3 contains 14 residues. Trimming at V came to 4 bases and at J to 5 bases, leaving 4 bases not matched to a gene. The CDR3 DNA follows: TGTGCCAGCAGCTCTAGCGGGATGGGAGATACGCAGTATTTT. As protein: CASSSSGMGDTQYF.

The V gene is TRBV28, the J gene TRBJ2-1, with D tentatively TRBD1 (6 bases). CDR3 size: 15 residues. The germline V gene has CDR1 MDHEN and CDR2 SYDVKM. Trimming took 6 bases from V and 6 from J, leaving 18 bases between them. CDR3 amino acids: CASRLRGIPFNEQFF. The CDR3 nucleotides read TGTGCCAGCAGACTCAGGGGTATACCCTTCAATGAGCAGTTCTTC.

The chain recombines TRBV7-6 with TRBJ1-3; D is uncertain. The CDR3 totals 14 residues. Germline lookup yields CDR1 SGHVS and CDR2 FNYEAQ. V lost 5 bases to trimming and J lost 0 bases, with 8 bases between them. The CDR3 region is CASSDGSSGNTIYF. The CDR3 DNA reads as TGTGCCAGCAGCGACGGGAGCTCTGGAAACACCATATATTTT.

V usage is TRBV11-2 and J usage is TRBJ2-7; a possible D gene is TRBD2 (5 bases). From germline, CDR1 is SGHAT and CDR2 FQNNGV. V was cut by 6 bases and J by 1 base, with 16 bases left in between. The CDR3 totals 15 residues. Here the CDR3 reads CASRSLERVSYEQYF. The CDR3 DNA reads TGTGCCAGCAGGTCACTCGAGAGGGTGTCCTACGAGCAGTACTTC.

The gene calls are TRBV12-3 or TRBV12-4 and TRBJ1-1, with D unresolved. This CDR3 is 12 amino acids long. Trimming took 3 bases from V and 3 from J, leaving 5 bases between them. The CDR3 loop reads CASSLEDTEAFF. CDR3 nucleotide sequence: TGTGCCAGCAGTTTGGAGGACACTGAAGCTTTCTTT.

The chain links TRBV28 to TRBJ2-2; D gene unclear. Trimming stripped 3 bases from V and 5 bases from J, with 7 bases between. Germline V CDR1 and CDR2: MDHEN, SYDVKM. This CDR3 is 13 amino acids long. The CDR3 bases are TGTGCCAGCAGTTTCACGGTTACCGGGGAGCTGTTTTTT. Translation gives CASSFTVTGELFF. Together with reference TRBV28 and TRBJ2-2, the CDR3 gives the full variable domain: DVKVTQSSRYLVKRTGEKVFLECVQDMDHENMFWYRQDPGLGLRLIYFSYDVKMKEKGDIPEGYSVSREKKERFSLILESASTNQTSMYLCASSFTVTGELFFGEGSRLTVL.

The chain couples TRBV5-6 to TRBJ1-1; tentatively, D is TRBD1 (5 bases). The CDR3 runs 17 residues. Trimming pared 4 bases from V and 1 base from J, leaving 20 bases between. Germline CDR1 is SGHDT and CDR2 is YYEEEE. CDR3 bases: TGTGCCAGCAGCGCTGAGGGGAGGTGGGCGCCGAACACTGAAGCTTTCTTT. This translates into CASSAEGRWAPNTEAFF.

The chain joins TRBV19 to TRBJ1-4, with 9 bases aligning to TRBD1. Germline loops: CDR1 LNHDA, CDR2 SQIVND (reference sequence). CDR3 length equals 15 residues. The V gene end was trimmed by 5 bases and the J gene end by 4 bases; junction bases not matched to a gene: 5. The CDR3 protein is CASSGQGRSNEKLFF. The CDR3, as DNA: TGTGCCAGTAGTGGACAGGGGCGCAGTAATGAAAAACTGTTTTTT.

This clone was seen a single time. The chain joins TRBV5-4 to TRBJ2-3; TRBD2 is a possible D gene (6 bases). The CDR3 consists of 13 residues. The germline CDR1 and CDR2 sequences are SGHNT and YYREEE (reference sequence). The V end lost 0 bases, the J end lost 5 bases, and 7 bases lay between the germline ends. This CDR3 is CASSLGGVDTQYF. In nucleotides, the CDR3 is TGTGCCAGCAGCTTGGGGGGGGTAGATACGCAGTATTTT.

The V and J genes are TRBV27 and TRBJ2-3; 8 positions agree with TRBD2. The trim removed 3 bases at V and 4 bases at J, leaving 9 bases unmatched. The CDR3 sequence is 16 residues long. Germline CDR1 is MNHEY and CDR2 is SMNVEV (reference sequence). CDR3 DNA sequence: TGTGCCAGCAGTTTTGCGGCGGGAGGAATTGCAGATACGCAGTATTTT. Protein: CASSFAAGGIADTQYF.

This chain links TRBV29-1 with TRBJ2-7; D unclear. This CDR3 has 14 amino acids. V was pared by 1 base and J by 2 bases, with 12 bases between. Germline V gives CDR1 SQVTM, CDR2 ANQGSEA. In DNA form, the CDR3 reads TGCAGCGTTGAAGTTAGCCCGCCAGCCTACGAGCAGTACTTC. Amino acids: CSVEVSPPAYEQYF.

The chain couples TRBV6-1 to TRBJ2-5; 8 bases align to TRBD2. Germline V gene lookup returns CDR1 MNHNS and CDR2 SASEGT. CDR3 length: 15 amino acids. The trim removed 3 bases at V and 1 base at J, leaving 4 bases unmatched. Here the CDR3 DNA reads TGTGCCAGCAGTGAGATCACTAGCGGCCAAGAGACCCAGTACTTC. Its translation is CASSEITSGQETQYF.

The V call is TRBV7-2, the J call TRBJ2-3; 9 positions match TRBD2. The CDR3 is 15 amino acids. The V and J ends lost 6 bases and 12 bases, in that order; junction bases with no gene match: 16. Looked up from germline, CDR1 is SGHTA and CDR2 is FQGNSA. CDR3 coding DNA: TGTGCCAGCAGTCAAAATCCCAACCCCGGGACTAGCCAGTATTTT. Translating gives CASSQNPNPGTSQYF.

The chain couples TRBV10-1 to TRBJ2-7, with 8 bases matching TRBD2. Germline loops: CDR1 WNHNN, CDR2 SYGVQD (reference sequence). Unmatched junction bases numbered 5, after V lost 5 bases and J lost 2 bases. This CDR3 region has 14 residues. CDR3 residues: CASSPREGPYEQYF. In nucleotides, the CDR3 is TGCGCCAGCAGTCCCCGGGAGGGACCCTACGAGCAGTACTTC.

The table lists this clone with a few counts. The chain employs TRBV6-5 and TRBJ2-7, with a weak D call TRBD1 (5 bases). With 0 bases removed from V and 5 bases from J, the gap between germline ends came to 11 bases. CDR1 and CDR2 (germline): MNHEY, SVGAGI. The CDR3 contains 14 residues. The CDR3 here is CASSYSKGVHEQYF. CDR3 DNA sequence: TGTGCCAGCAGTTACTCGAAAGGGGTCCACGAGCAGTACTTC.

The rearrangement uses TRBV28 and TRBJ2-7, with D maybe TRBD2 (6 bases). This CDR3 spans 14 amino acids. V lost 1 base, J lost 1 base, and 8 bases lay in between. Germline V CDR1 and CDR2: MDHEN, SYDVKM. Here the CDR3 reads CASSLYAGSYEQYF. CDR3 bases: TGTGCCAGCAGTTTATATGCGGGATCCTACGAGCAGTACTTC.

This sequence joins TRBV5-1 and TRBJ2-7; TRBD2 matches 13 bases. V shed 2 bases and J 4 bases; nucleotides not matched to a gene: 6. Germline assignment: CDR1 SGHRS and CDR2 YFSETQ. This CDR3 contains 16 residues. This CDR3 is CASSLGTSGTSYEQYF. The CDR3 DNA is TGCGCCAGCAGCTTAGGGACTAGCGGGACTTCGTACGAGCAGTACTTC.

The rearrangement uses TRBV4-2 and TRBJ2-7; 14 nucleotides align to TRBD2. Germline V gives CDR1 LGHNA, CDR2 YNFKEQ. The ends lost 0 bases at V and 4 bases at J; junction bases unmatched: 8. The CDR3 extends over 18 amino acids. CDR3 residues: CASSQEATSGRDAYEQYF. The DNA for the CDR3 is TGTGCCAGCAGCCAAGAGGCGACTAGCGGGAGGGATGCATACGAGCAGTACTTC.

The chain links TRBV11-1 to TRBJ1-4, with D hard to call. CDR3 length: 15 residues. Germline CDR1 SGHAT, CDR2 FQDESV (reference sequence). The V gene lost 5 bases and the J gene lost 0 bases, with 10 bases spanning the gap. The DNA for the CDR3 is TGTGCCAGCAGCCCGGGGTCTGCAACTAATGAAAAACTGTTTTTT. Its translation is CASSPGSATNEKLFF.

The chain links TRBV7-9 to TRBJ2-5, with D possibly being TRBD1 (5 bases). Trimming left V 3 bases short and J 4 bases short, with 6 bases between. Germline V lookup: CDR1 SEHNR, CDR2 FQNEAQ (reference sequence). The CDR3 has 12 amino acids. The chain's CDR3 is CASSLQGETQYF. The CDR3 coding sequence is TGTGCCAGCAGCTTGCAGGGAGAGACCCAGTACTTC.

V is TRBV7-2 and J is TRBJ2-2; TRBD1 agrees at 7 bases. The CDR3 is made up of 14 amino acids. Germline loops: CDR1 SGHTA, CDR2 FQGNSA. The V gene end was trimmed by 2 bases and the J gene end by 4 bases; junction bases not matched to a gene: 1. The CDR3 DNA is TGTGCCAGCAGCTTAAGGGGGCGCACCGGGGAGCTGTTTTTT. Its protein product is CASSLRGRTGELFF.

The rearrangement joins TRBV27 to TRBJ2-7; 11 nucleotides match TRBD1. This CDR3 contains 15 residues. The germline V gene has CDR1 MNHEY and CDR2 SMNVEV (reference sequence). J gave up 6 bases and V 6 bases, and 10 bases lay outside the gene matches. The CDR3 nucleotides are TGTGCCAGCAGGACGATCGGACAGGGGGCGCGCGAGCAGTACTTC. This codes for CASRTIGQGAREQYF.